The 18 T cell receptor beta chains below were found in one sample sequenced in a study of T cell responses to AZD1222 COVID-19 vaccine. TCRdb keeps only in-frame clones here, not all; method: immunoSEQ multiplex PCR. The sample holds 50,000 to 70,000 clones, 75% to 90% seen once. Sequencing used peripheral blood, obtained on day 0 of MenACWY control vaccination. Receptors originate from an adult in good health.

The chain combines TRBV6-2 or TRBV6-3 with TRBJ1-6; D gene uncertain. V lost 6 bases to trimming and J lost 7 bases, with 28 bases between them. CDR1 is MNHEY and CDR2 is SVGEGT in the germline V gene. The CDR3 length is 19 residues. The CDR3 protein is CASSPMIALLEGVNSPLHF. CDR3 sequence (DNA): TGTGCCAGCAGCCCCATGATCGCGCTGTTGGAGGGAGTGAATTCACCCCTCCACTTT.

This chain joins TRBV24-1 and TRBJ2-3, with D possibly TRBD1 on 6 matching bases. This CDR3 comprises 15 residues. Trimming left V 2 bases short and J 4 bases short, with 12 bases between. Germline lookup yields CDR1 KGHDR and CDR2 SFDVKD. DNA for the CDR3: TGTGCCACCAGTGATTCCAACAGGGCCGCAGATACGCAGTATTTT. Encoded protein: CATSDSNRAADTQYF.

This clone showed up just once. The chain employs TRBV30 and TRBJ2-5; weak D call: TRBD2 (6 bases). The CDR3 spans 15 residues. Germline lookup yields CDR1 GTSNPN and CDR2 SVGIG (reference sequence). V lost 3 bases and J 2 bases, leaving 16 bases between the germline ends. CDR3 sequence: CAWSAAGLPQETQYF. The CDR3 DNA follows: TGTGCCTGGAGCGCGGCGGGGCTTCCACAAGAGACCCAGTACTTC.

J is TRBJ1-3 and V is TRBV7-2; TRBD1 matches at 11 bases. Germline-derived CDR1 and CDR2 are SGHTA and FQGNSA. V lost 5 bases to trimming and J lost 0 bases; unmatched junction nucleotides: 6. This CDR3 region has 17 residues. CDR3 DNA: TGTGCCAGCAGCCTCGGGGGGACAGGGGGCTCTGGAAACACCATATATTTT. This translates into CASSLGGTGGSGNTIYF. Combining the CDR3 with reference TRBV7-2 and TRBJ1-3 gives the whole variable domain GAGVSQSPSNKVTEKGKDVELRCDPISGHTALYWYRQSLGQGLEFLIYFQGNSAPDKSGLPSDRFSAERTGGSVSTLTIQRTQQEDSAVYLCASSLGGTGGSGNTIYFGEGSWLTVV.

The gene calls are TRBV18 and TRBJ1-6, with 9 positions matching TRBD1. CDR3 size: 14 residues. V dropped 6 bases and J dropped 10; count of bases not matched to a gene: 7. Per germline, CDR1 KGHSH and CDR2 LQKENI. Written as DNA, the CDR3 is TGTGCCAGCTCTGGCGGGACAGGGCGATCACCCCTCCACTTT. Residues: CASSGGTGRSPLHF. The full variable domain, in which reference TRBV18 and TRBJ1-6 provide the parts outside the CDR3, is NAGVMQNPRHLVRRRGQEARLRCSPMKGHSHVYWYRQLPEEGLKFMVYLQKENIIDESGMPKERFSAEFPKEGPSILRIQQVVRGDSAAYFCASSGGTGRSPLHFGNGTRLTVT.

V and J are TRBV7-9 and TRBJ1-1; no firm D call. V gave up 4 bases and J gave up 6 bases, with 12 bases separating them. This CDR3 region has 13 residues. CDR1 is SEHNR, CDR2 FQNEAQ, per germline (reference sequence). In DNA form, the CDR3 reads TGTGCCAGCAGCTATGGACGGATACCTGAAGCTTTCTTT. Protein: CASSYGRIPEAFF.

V and J are TRBV6-5 and TRBJ1-3; no clear D. V gave up 2 bases and J gave up 0 bases, with 5 bases separating them. Germline V CDR1 and CDR2: MNHEY, SVGAGI. This CDR3 is built from 14 residues. The CDR3 sequence: CASSYDGSGNTIYF. The DNA for the CDR3 is TGTGCCAGCAGTTACGACGGCTCTGGAAACACCATATATTTT.

The chain carries TRBV30 and TRBJ2-5, with 10 bases aligning to TRBD1. J gave up 6 bases and V 5 bases, and 9 bases lay outside the gene matches. Germline V CDR1 and CDR2: GTSNPN, SVGIG (reference sequence). This CDR3 spans 14 amino acids. The CDR3 region is CAWEDRGKGKTQYF. As DNA, the CDR3 is TGTGCCTGGGAGGACAGGGGGAAAGGGAAGACCCAGTACTTC.

This rearrangement joins TRBV3-1 (or the pseudogene TRBV3-2) to TRBJ2-3, with TRBD2 matching 9 bases. The CDR3 is 15 amino acids. From germline, CDR1 is LGHDT and CDR2 YNNKEL (reference sequence). V lost 1 base to trimming and J lost 3 bases; unmatched junction nucleotides: 2. The CDR3: CASSQGLAGTDTQYF. The CDR3 DNA is TGTGCCAGCAGCCAAGGCCTAGCGGGAACAGATACGCAGTATTTT.

CDR3 amino acids: CASSSQGGFAYEQYF. CDR3 in DNA: TGTGCCAGCAGCTCCCAGGGAGGGTTTGCCTACGAGCAGTACTTC. The V and J genes are TRBV9 and TRBJ2-7, with 7 bases lining up with TRBD2. The CDR3 loop spans 15 amino acids. The J segment lost 2 bases and the V segment lost 4 bases, leaving 9 bases of the junction unmatched. Germline V gene lookup returns CDR1 SGDLS and CDR2 YYNGEE. Based on the CDR3 plus reference TRBV9 and TRBJ2-7, the full variable domain is DSGVTQTPKHLITATGQRVTLRCSPRSGDLSVYWYQQSLDQGLQFLIQYYNGEERAKGNILERFSAQQFPDLHSELNLSSLELGDSALYFCASSSQGGFAYEQYFGPGTRLTVT.

V gene TRBV28 combines with J gene TRBJ1-5; the match to TRBD1 covers 9 bases. This CDR3 spans 15 amino acids. CDR1 MDHEN and CDR2 SYDVKM come from the germline V gene. The V and J ends lost 6 bases and 4 bases, in that order; junction bases with no gene match: 7. The CDR3 DNA sequence: TGTGCCAGCAGGACAGGGGGGGTACTTAATCAGCCCCAGCATTTT. It translates to CASRTGGVLNQPQHF.

This sequence joins TRBV18 and TRBJ1-4; D unresolved. Trimming cost V 1 base and J 8 bases, with 11 bases left between them. The CDR3 length is 14 residues. CDR1 and CDR2 (germline): KGHSH, LQKENI. CDR3 bases: TGTGCCAGCTCACCACGCGACGGCGGCGAAAAACTGTTTTTT. This sequence encodes CASSPRDGGEKLFF. The full variable domain, completed using reference TRBV18 and TRBJ1-4, is NAGVMQNPRHLVRRRGQEARLRCSPMKGHSHVYWYRQLPEEGLKFMVYLQKENIIDESGMPKERFSAEFPKEGPSILRIQQVVRGDSAAYFCASSPRDGGEKLFFGSGTQLSVL.

This clone was detected only a few times. J is TRBJ1-5 and V is TRBV11-2, with D tentatively TRBD1 (5 bases). CDR1 and CDR2 (germline): SGHAT, FQNNGV. Trimming pared 1 base from V and 1 base from J, leaving 8 bases between. The CDR3 has 15 residues. CDR3 coding DNA: TGTGCCAGCAGCTTAGGGCAGGGAAGCAATCAGCCCCAGCATTTT. It specifies CASSLGQGSNQPQHF.

The chain couples TRBV28 to TRBJ1-6, with D possibly TRBD1 on 5 matching bases. Trimming took off 6 bases at V and 11 bases at J, with 17 bases between the two ends. Germline V gives CDR1 MDHEN, CDR2 SYDVKM. CDR3 length: 14 amino acids. The CDR3 sequence: CASSTPAGYPPLHF. CDR3 DNA sequence: TGTGCCAGCAGCACCCCGGCAGGGTACCCACCCCTCCACTTT.

In its sample, this clone was seen once. V gene TRBV30 combines with J gene TRBJ1-5, with 9 bases that match TRBD1. This CDR3 is 16 amino acids long. V was clipped by 1 base and J by 0 bases; unmatched bases: 4. The germline V gene encodes CDR1 GTSNPN and CDR2 SVGIG (reference sequence). Here the CDR3 reads CAWSAGTGYSNQPQHF. The CDR3 bases are TGTGCCTGGAGTGCAGGGACAGGGTATAGCAATCAGCCCCAGCATTTT.

The chain links TRBV24-1 to TRBJ2-5, with 14 bases that match TRBD2. With V trimmed by 4 bases and J by 2 bases, 8 bases remained unmatched. The CDR3 length is 18 residues. Germline values: CDR1 KGHDR, CDR2 SFDVKD. The CDR3 coding sequence is TGTGCCACCAGTGACCCCGGGACTAGCGGGAGAACTCAAGAGACCCAGTACTTC. Amino acid sequence: CATSDPGTSGRTQETQYF.

The chain is built from TRBV6-4 and TRBJ1-6; D may be TRBD1 (5 bases). The germline CDR1 and CDR2 sequences are MRHNA and SNTAGT. V gave up 8 bases and J gave up 7 bases, with 12 bases separating them. CDR3 length: 13 residues. CDR3 residues: CASSSGNNSPLHF. The CDR3 nucleotides are TGTGCCAGCTCGTCAGGGAACAATTCACCCCTCCACTTT.

The chain couples TRBV7-2 to TRBJ1-1; D is undetermined. The V gene lost 4 bases and the J gene lost 0 bases, with 12 bases spanning the gap. Germline assignment: CDR1 SGHTA and CDR2 FQGNSA. This CDR3 contains 15 residues. CDR3 residues: CASSSLGVMNTEAFF. As DNA, the CDR3 is TGTGCCAGCAGCTCCCTCGGAGTGATGAACACTGAAGCTTTCTTT.